Each of the 11 T cell receptor beta chains below was sequenced from the same sample in a study of blood T cell repertoires in COVID-19. Sequencing was performed with immunoSEQ multiplex PCR; in TCRdb, only in-frame clones are kept and a portion is missing. Of under 300,000 clones in the sample, 65% to 80% were seen once. Specimen: peripheral blood. The receptors stem from a woman aged 40 to 49 with active or convalescent COVID-19.

The chain combines TRBV2 with TRBJ2-2; D is unresolved. CDR1 and CDR2 from the germline V gene are SNHLY and FYNNEI. V was trimmed by 11 bases and J by 0 bases, leaving 10 bases between them. CDR3 length equals 13 residues. The DNA of the CDR3 is TGTGCCTCTGAGCGAGCGAACACCGGGGAGCTGTTTTTT. This sequence encodes CASERANTGELFF.

The chain carries TRBV9 and TRBJ2-1, with 9 nucleotides matching TRBD1. Germline V CDR1 and CDR2: SGDLS, YYNGEE. V was pared by 3 bases and J by 6 bases, with 7 bases of the junction left unmatched. The CDR3 extends over 15 amino acids. The CDR3 loop is CASSAGQGPGNEQFF. The CDR3 DNA is TGTGCCAGCAGCGCCGGACAGGGGCCAGGCAATGAGCAGTTCTTC. Together with reference TRBV9 and TRBJ2-1, the CDR3 gives the full variable domain: DSGVTQTPKHLITATGQRVTLRCSPRSGDLSVYWYQQSLDQGLQFLIQYYNGEERAKGNILERFSAQQFPDLHSELNLSSLELGDSALYFCASSAGQGPGNEQFFGPGTRLTVL.

This clone was counted a single time. V gene TRBV4-1 combines with J gene TRBJ2-4, with 7 bases that match TRBD2. Germline V lookup: CDR1 MGHRA, CDR2 YSYEKL. V was clipped by 1 base and J by 0 bases; unmatched bases: 9. This CDR3 has 18 residues. This CDR3 is CASSQGLVGGAAKNIQYF. The CDR3 region has the DNA TGCGCCAGCAGCCAAGGATTGGTGGGAGGGGCAGCCAAAAACATTCAGTACTTC.

V and J are TRBV7-3 and TRBJ1-1, with D tentatively TRBD1 (5 bases). Looked up from germline, CDR1 is SGHTA and CDR2 is FQGTGA. With 5 bases removed from V and 1 base from J, the gap between germline ends came to 14 bases. This CDR3 region has 15 residues. CDR3 sequence (DNA): TGTGCCAGCAGCCCCTCCGGGGGGGGGAACACTGAAGCTTTCTTT. Its translation is CASSPSGGGNTEAFF. Filled out from reference TRBV7-3 and TRBJ1-1, the complete variable domain reads GAGVSQTPSNKVTEKGKYVELRCDPISGHTALYWYRQSLGQGPEFLIYFQGTGAADDSGLPNDRFFAVRPEGSVSTLKIQRTERGDSAVYLCASSPSGGGNTEAFFGQGTRLTVV.

The CDR3 sequence is CASSQLTPKTQYF. CDR3 nucleotide sequence: TGTGCCAGCAGCCAATTAACTCCGAAGACCCAGTACTTC. This chain connects TRBV3-1 (or the pseudogene TRBV3-2) to TRBJ2-5; D not certain. The V end was cut by 2 bases, the J end by 6 bases, with 10 bases between. This CDR3 has 13 amino acids. CDR1 LGHDT and CDR2 YNNKEL come from the germline V gene (reference sequence).

V is TRBV5-1 and J is TRBJ1-5; 10 bases line up with TRBD1. From germline, CDR1 is SGHRS and CDR2 YFSETQ. The CDR3 contains 15 residues. With 5 bases clipped from V and 3 bases from J, the junction kept 5 bases outside the gene matches. CDR3 loop: CASRTGTGDNQPQHF. The CDR3, as DNA: TGCGCCAGCAGGACCGGGACAGGGGACAATCAGCCCCAGCATTTT.

The chain has TRBV28 and TRBJ1-6; TRBD1 is a possible D gene (5 bases). In germline, CDR1 is MDHEN, CDR2 SYDVKM. Trimming left V 8 bases short and J 9 bases short, with 23 bases between. This CDR3 is built from 16 residues. CDR3 sequence: CASEFGIGTQGSPLHF. The CDR3 bases are TGTGCCAGCGAGTTTGGAATCGGGACTCAAGGTTCACCCCTCCACTTT.

This rearrangement joins TRBV10-3 to TRBJ2-3; the D is unclear. The germline gives CDR1 ENHRY, CDR2 SYGVKD. This CDR3 comprises 19 residues. The V end lost 2 bases, the J end lost 4 bases, and 25 bases lay between the germline ends. The DNA for the CDR3 is TGTGCCATCAGTGAGCCCTTATCCTATGACACCCGGTCACCAGATACGCAGTATTTT. Amino acid sequence: CAISEPLSYDTRSPDTQYF.

The CDR3 coding sequence is TGTGCCAGCAGCGTAGCTAGTCAGGGGCACTCCTACAATGAGCAGTTCTTC. Its translation is CASSVASQGHSYNEQFF. V is TRBV9 and J is TRBJ2-1, with D possibly being TRBD1 (6 bases). CDR3 size: 17 residues. CDR1 is SGDLS, CDR2 YYNGEE, per germline. The V end was cut by 0 bases, the J end by 0 bases, with 13 bases between.

V usage is TRBV6-5 and J usage is TRBJ2-7; D possibly corresponds to TRBD1 (6 bases). The V end lost 0 bases, the J end lost 2 bases, and 11 bases lay between the germline ends. The CDR3 extends over 15 amino acids. The germline V gene encodes CDR1 MNHEY and CDR2 SVGAGI. The CDR3 DNA reads TGTGCCAGCAGTTACTCCCCAGGGGCGGCCTACGAGCAGTACGTC. This encodes CASSYSPGAAYEQYV.

J is TRBJ1-5 and V is TRBV28; the D is unclear. CDR3 length equals 12 residues. Germline V CDR1 and CDR2: MDHEN, SYDVKM. Between the trimmed V and J ends, which lost 3 bases and 6 bases, there was a span of 6 bases. The CDR3 DNA is TGTGCCAGCAGTTTTGAGGTTCAGCCCCAGCATTTT. Residues: CASSFEVQPQHF.